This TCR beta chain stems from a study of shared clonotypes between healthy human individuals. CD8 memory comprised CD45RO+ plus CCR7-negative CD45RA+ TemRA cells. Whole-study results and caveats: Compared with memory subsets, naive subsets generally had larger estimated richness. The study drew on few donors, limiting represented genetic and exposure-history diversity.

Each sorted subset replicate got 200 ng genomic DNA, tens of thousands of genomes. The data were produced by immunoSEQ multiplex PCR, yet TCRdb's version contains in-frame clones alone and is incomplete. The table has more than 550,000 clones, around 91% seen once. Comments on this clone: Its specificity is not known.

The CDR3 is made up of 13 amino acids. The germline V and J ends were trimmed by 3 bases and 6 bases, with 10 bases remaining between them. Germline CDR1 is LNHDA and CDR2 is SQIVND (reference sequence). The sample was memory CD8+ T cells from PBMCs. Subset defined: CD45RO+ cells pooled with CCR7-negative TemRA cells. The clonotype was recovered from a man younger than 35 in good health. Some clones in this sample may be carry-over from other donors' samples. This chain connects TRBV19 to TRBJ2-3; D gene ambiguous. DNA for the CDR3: TGTGCCAGTAGTATTATCCTGGAGGATACGCAGTATTTT. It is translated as CASSIILEDTQYF.